The 26 T cell receptor beta chains in this list originate from one sample, sequenced in a study of blood T cell repertoires in COVID-19. Here immunoSEQ multiplex PCR was the method, and the copy in TCRdb shows in-frame clones only, minus some. Of about 190,000 clones in the sample, roughly 81% were seen once. The sample comprised peripheral blood. All receptors come from a woman aged 70-85 years with active or convalescent COVID-19.

The CDR3 DNA reads as TGTGCCAGCAGTTCCCAGGACTCATATCTCTATGGCTACACCTTC. Protein sequence: CASSSQDSYLYGYTF. V usage is TRBV6-2 or TRBV6-3 and J usage is TRBJ1-2, with unresolved D. From germline, CDR1 is MNHEY and CDR2 SVGEGT. Trimming took off 4 bases at V and 4 bases at J, with 16 bases between the two ends. This CDR3 comprises 15 residues.

The chain combines TRBV5-4 with TRBJ2-7; unclear D gene. Germline-derived CDR1 and CDR2 are SGHNT and YYREEE (reference sequence). Trimming took 0 bases from V and 0 from J, leaving 7 bases between them. There are 14 residues in the CDR3. The CDR3 DNA reads as TGTGCCAGCAGCTTGGGGTTTAGCTCCTACGAGCAGTACTTC. It is translated as CASSLGFSSYEQYF.

The CDR3 DNA sequence: TGTGCCAGCACGGGCAGGGCTACTGAAGCTTTCTTT. Protein product: CASTGRATEAFF. This rearrangement joins TRBV6-6 to TRBJ1-1, with D possibly matching TRBD1 (5 bases). Trimming removed 7 bases at V and 5 bases at J, with 11 bases between. The germline V gene has CDR1 MNHNY and CDR2 SVGAGI (reference sequence). The CDR3 sequence is 12 residues long.

CDR3 nucleotide sequence: TGCAGCGCCGGACTAGCGGGAGGCAATGAGCAGTTCTTC. This gives the protein CSAGLAGGNEQFF. This chain links TRBV29-1 with TRBJ2-1, with 14 bases that match TRBD2. This CDR3 region has 13 residues. Germline CDR1 reads SQVTM; CDR2 reads ANQGSEA. Trimming cost V 7 bases and J 6 bases; bases outside gene matches: 2.

The rearrangement uses TRBV29-1 and TRBJ2-1, with 12 bases fitting TRBD2. V shed 4 bases and J 9 bases; nucleotides not matched to a gene: 1. This CDR3 spans 12 amino acids. Per the germline V gene, CDR1 is SQVTM and CDR2 is ANQGSEA. CDR3 sequence: CSVASGRGEQFF. Here the CDR3 DNA reads TGCAGCGTTGCTAGCGGGAGGGGTGAGCAGTTCTTC.

The chain is built from TRBV28 and TRBJ1-1; D might be TRBD1 (5 bases). The V end lost 6 bases, the J end lost 0 bases, and 17 bases lay between the germline ends. CDR1 is MDHEN, CDR2 SYDVKM, per germline. The CDR3 length is 16 residues. CDR3 nucleotide sequence: TGTGCCAGCAGCTTTAGCGGAGGGGCTCTGAACACTGAAGCTTTCTTT. It is translated as CASSFSGGALNTEAFF.

This chain uses TRBV2 with TRBJ2-5; TRBD1 might be the D (5 bases). Trimming removed 6 bases from V and 4 bases from J, with 18 bases in between. This CDR3 comprises 15 residues. Germline CDR1 SNHLY, CDR2 FYNNEI. Written as DNA, the CDR3 is TGTGCCAGCAGCCTTACGATAGACAGACCAGAGACCCAGTACTTC. This encodes CASSLTIDRPETQYF.

Here the CDR3 reads CASSPGGGTSANYEQYF. Written as DNA, the CDR3 is TGTGCCAGCTCACCCGGGGGAGGAACTAGCGCCAACTACGAGCAGTACTTC. The genes are TRBV18 and TRBJ2-7, with 7 bases identical to TRBD2. The CDR3 runs to 17 residues. The V and J ends lost 3 bases and 3 bases, in that order; junction bases with no gene match: 14. The germline gives CDR1 KGHSH, CDR2 LQKENI.

This sequence joins TRBV19 and TRBJ2-7; 9 nucleotides line up with TRBD2. After removal of 10 bases from V and 4 bases from J, the junction contained 8 bases not matched to a gene. The CDR3 has 13 residues. The V gene's germline CDR1 is LNHDA and CDR2 SQIVND (reference sequence). CDR3 bases: TGTGCCACCACCTCTAGCGGGAAGTACGAGCAGTACTTC. Protein: CATTSSGKYEQYF.

A remark on this clone: The same CDR3 is also encoded by other DNA sequences in this sample. The chain couples TRBV6-6 to TRBJ1-1; D remains ambiguous. The CDR3 is made up of 13 amino acids. Germline V lookup: CDR1 MNHNY, CDR2 SVGAGI (reference sequence). The V end was cut by 2 bases, the J end by 2 bases, with 6 bases between. CDR3 sequence: CASSYRGNTEAFF. The CDR3 bases are TGTGCCAGCAGTTACCGAGGAAACACTGAAGCTTTCTTT.

This clone showed up many times. The J gene is TRBJ1-5, the V gene TRBV4-2; 9 bases align to TRBD1. The CDR3 loop spans 16 amino acids. The J segment lost 7 bases and the V segment lost 3 bases, leaving 10 bases of the junction unmatched. The germline V gene has CDR1 LGHNA and CDR2 YNFKEQ. CDR3 in amino acids: CASSQGDRVSGQPQHF. The CDR3 nucleotides are TGTGCCAGCAGCCAGGGGGACAGGGTTTCAGGGCAGCCCCAGCATTTT.

The rearrangement joins TRBV9 to TRBJ2-6; D unclear. The CDR3 covers 13 residues. Germline CDR1 is SGDLS and CDR2 is YYNGEE. V was pared by 4 bases and J by 7 bases, with 9 bases between. The CDR3, as DNA: TGTGCCAGCAGCCCACTTCGAGCCAACGTCCTGACTTTC. Amino acid sequence: CASSPLRANVLTF. Combining the CDR3 with reference TRBV9 and TRBJ2-6 gives the whole variable domain DSGVTQTPKHLITATGQRVTLRCSPRSGDLSVYWYQQSLDQGLQFLIQYYNGEERAKGNILERFSAQQFPDLHSELNLSSLELGDSALYFCASSPLRANVLTFGAGSRLTVL.

The sample holds a few counts of this clone. The chain uses TRBV25-1 and TRBJ2-2, with a weak D call TRBD1 (6 bases). V was shortened by 6 bases and J by 4 bases, with 12 bases between the two germline ends. The CDR3 length is 14 residues. From germline, CDR1 is MGHDK and CDR2 SYGVNS. The CDR3 reads CASRTGSRTGELFF. CDR3 in DNA: TGTGCCAGCAGGACAGGTAGTCGCACCGGGGAGCTGTTTTTT.

The rearrangement uses TRBV6-5 and TRBJ2-7, with TRBD1 matching over 10 bases. CDR3 length: 14 amino acids. The ends lost 5 bases at V and 2 bases at J; junction bases unmatched: 3. Germline CDR1 is MNHEY and CDR2 is SVGAGI. The CDR3 here is CASSTGTGAYEQYF. The CDR3 DNA is TGTGCCAGCAGTACCGGGACAGGGGCCTACGAGCAGTACTTC.

This clone was counted a single time. This rearrangement joins TRBV21-1 to TRBJ2-7; the table's D call TRBD2 went unverified against the DNA. TRBV21-1 is labeled a pseudogene. This CDR3 region has 13 residues. CDR3 protein: CAILDGLPLEQYF. Here the CDR3 DNA reads TGTGCCATCCTCGACGGACTACCCCTCGAGCAGTACTTC.

The gene calls are TRBV28 and TRBJ2-1, with D possibly TRBD2 on 5 matching bases. Germline-derived CDR1 and CDR2 are MDHEN and SYDVKM. The CDR3 extends over 13 amino acids. Trimming removed 6 bases at V and 4 bases at J, with 10 bases between. CDR3 DNA sequence: TGTGCCAGCAGCTTCGGGAATTACAATGAGCAGTTCTTC. Protein sequence: CASSFGNYNEQFF.

The chain is built from TRBV27 and TRBJ2-1, with TRBD2 matching 7 bases. V gave up 5 bases and J gave up 0 bases; unmatched junction bases: 10. The germline gives CDR1 MNHEY, CDR2 SMNVEV (reference sequence). The CDR3 contains 17 residues. The CDR3 spells CASSPFTGTISYNEQFF. The CDR3 DNA is TGTGCCAGCAGTCCATTCACCGGGACTATCTCCTACAATGAGCAGTTCTTC.

The rearrangement uses TRBV19 and TRBJ2-1; D possibly corresponds to TRBD1 (5 bases). The V gene's germline CDR1 is LNHDA and CDR2 SQIVND (reference sequence). The CDR3 spans 15 residues. V was shortened by 2 bases and J by 1 base, with 9 bases between the two germline ends. CDR3 sequence: CASSIRGRSYNEQFF. CDR3 DNA sequence: TGTGCCAGTAGTATAAGGGGAAGGTCCTACAATGAGCAGTTCTTC.

The sample holds a few counts of this clone. V usage is TRBV2 and J usage is TRBJ2-7; tentatively, D is TRBD2 (6 bases). Germline CDR1 is SNHLY and CDR2 is FYNNEI. The CDR3 is made up of 14 amino acids. The ends were cut back, 6 bases at V and 3 bases at J, with 15 bases in the middle. The chain's CDR3 is CASRLVGGGYEQYF. The CDR3 region has the DNA TGTGCCAGCAGACTAGTTGGGGGAGGCTACGAGCAGTACTTC.

This clone appeared a few times. This sequence joins TRBV6-5 and TRBJ2-3; D remains unclear. The CDR3 extends over 14 amino acids. Germline-derived CDR1 and CDR2 are MNHEY and SVGAGI. Trimming shortened V by 6 bases and J by 5 bases, and 15 bases separated the two germline ends. This chain's CDR3 is CASRFDTTQDTQYF. The DNA for the CDR3 is TGTGCCAGCAGGTTCGACACAACCCAAGATACGCAGTATTTT.

This clone was seen only once. The chain has TRBV7-9 and TRBJ2-5, with TRBD2 matching 12 bases. CDR3 size: 15 residues. The V and J ends lost 6 bases and 4 bases, in that order; junction bases with no gene match: 6. The germline V gene encodes CDR1 SEHNR and CDR2 FQNEAQ (reference sequence). In DNA, the CDR3 is TGTGCCAGCAGTTCGACTAGCGGGAGAGGAGAGACCCAGTACTTC. Amino acid sequence: CASSSTSGRGETQYF.

This rearrangement joins TRBV4-2 to TRBJ2-1; 9 nucleotides agree with TRBD1. The CDR3 sequence is 13 residues long. V trimming: 4 bases; J trimming: 10 bases; junction bases outside the gene matches: 5. CDR1 and CDR2 from the germline V gene are LGHNA and YNFKEQ. The DNA for the CDR3 is TGTGCCAGCAGCCCCACAGGGGGCGGCGAGCAGTTCTTC. Encoded protein: CASSPTGGGEQFF.

The rearrangement uses TRBV6-5 and TRBJ1-5; 9 bases match TRBD1. Germline V gene lookup returns CDR1 MNHEY and CDR2 SVGAGI. This CDR3 contains 15 residues. J gave up 5 bases and V 5 bases, and 7 bases lay outside the gene matches. Here the CDR3 DNA reads TGTGCCAGCAGTAGTACAGGGGGCTTGCATCAGCCCCAGCATTTT. It encodes CASSSTGGLHQPQHF.

The table lists this clone with a count of one. The chain joins TRBV12-3 or TRBV12-4 to TRBJ1-2; D is perhaps TRBD1 (6 bases). Trimming removed 3 bases at V and 12 bases at J, with 11 bases between. The CDR3 sequence is 11 residues long. Here the CDR3 reads CASSFTGRHTF. The CDR3 coding sequence is TGTGCCAGCAGTTTTACAGGGCGACACACCTTC.

This clone was seen a handful of times. The rearrangement links TRBV9 to TRBJ2-2; 7 positions agree with TRBD2. There are 16 residues in the CDR3. Germline V gives CDR1 SGDLS, CDR2 YYNGEE. The trim removed 4 bases at V and 2 bases at J, leaving 8 bases unmatched. The CDR3 region is CASSPMGGFNTGELFF. Here the CDR3 DNA reads TGTGCCAGCAGCCCGATGGGGGGGTTTAACACCGGGGAGCTGTTTTTT.

This clone occurred a few times. The genes are TRBV9 and TRBJ1-1, with no clear D. V lost 2 bases, J lost 1 base, and 9 bases lay in between. Germline CDR1 SGDLS, CDR2 YYNGEE. The CDR3 contains 14 residues. CDR3 in amino acids: CASSVLERNTEAFF. In nucleotides, the CDR3 is TGTGCCAGCAGCGTGCTAGAGAGGAACACTGAAGCTTTCTTT.